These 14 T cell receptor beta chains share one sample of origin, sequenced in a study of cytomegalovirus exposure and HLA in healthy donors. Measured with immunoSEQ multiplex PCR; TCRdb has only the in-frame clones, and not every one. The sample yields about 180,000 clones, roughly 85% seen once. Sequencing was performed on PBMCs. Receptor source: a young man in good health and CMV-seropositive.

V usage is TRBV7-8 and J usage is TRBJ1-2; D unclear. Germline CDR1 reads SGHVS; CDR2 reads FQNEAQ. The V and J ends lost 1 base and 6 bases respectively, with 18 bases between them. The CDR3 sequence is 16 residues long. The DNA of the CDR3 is TGTGCCAGCAGCTTAGTTGCGACGGGATTGGGTGATGGCTACACCTTC. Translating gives CASSLVATGLGDGYTF.

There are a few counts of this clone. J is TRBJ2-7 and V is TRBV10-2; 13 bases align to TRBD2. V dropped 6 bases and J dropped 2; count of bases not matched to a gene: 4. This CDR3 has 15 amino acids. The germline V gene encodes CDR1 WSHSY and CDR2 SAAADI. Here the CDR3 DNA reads TGCGCCAGCAGGAATACTAGCGGGAGGGCCTACGAGCAGTACTTC. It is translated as CASRNTSGRAYEQYF.

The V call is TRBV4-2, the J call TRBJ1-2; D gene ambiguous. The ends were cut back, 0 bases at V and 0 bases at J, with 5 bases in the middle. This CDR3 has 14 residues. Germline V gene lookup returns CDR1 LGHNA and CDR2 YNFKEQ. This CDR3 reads CASSQERSNYGYTF. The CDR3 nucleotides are TGTGCCAGCAGCCAAGAGAGGTCTAACTATGGCTACACCTTC.

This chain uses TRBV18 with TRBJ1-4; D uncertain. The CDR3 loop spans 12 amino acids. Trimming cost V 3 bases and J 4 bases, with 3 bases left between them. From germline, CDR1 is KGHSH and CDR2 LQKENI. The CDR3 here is CASSPFNEKLFF. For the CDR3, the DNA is TGTGCCAGCTCACCCTTTAATGAAAAACTGTTTTTT.

The CDR3 DNA reads as TGTGCCAGCGGTGGTATGACAGATACGCAGTATTTT. Translating gives CASGGMTDTQYF. The rearrangement links TRBV2 to TRBJ2-3; D not certain. Germline lookup yields CDR1 SNHLY and CDR2 FYNNEI. Between the trimmed V and J ends, which lost 8 bases and 3 bases, there was a span of 9 bases. The CDR3 is 12 residues long. The whole variable domain, remainder taken from reference TRBV2 and TRBJ2-3, is EPEVTQTPSHQVTQMGQEVILRCVPISNHLYFYWYRQILGQKVEFLVSFYNNEISEKSEIFDDQFSVERPDGSNFTLKIRSTKLEDSAMYFCASGGMTDTQYFGPGTRLTVL.

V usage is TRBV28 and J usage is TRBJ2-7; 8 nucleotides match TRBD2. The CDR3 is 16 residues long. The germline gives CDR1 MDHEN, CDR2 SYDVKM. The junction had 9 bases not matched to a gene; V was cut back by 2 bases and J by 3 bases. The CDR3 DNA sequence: TGTGCCAGCAGTTTAGACCAACACGGGGGGGACTACGAGCAGTACTTC. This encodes CASSLDQHGGDYEQYF.

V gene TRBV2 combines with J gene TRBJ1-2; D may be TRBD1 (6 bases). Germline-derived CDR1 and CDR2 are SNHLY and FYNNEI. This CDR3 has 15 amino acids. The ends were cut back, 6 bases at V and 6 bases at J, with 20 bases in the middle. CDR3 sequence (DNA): TGTGCCAGCAGCGAAAACGATGGGACATTTAATGGCTACACCTTC. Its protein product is CASSENDGTFNGYTF.

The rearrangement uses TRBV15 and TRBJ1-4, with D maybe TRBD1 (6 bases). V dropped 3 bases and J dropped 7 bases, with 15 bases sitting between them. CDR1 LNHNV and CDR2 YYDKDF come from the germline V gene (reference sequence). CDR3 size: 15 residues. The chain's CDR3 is CATSSDRGRGEKLFF. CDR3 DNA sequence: TGTGCCACCAGCAGCGACCGGGGCAGGGGTGAAAAACTGTTTTTT.

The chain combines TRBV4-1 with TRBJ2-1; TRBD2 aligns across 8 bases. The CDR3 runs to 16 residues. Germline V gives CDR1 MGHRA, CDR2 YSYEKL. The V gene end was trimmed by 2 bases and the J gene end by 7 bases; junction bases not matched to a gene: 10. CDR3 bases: TGCGCCAGCAGCCAAATGGCGCGGGGGGTCATTAATGAGCAGTTCTTC. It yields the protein CASSQMARGVINEQFF.

The DNA of the CDR3 is TGTGCCAGCAGTTTTGACAGGGGATTACGGGGCTACACCTTC. Amino acid sequence: CASSFDRGLRGYTF. This chain links TRBV28 with TRBJ1-2, with TRBD1 identical over 8 bases. This CDR3 is built from 14 residues. Germline V gene data show CDR1 as MDHEN and CDR2 as SYDVKM. Trimming cost V 3 bases and J 8 bases; bases outside gene matches: 8.

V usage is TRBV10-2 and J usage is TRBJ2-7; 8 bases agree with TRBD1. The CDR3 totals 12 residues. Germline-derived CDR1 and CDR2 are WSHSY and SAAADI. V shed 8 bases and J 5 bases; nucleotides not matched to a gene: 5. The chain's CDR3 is CASRRQGNEQYF. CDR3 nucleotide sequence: TGCGCCAGCCGGCGACAGGGGAACGAGCAGTACTTC.

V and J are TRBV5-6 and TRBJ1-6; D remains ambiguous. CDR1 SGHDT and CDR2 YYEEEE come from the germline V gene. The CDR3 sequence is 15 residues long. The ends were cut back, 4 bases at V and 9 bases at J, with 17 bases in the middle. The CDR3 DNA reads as TGTGCCAGCAGCCTTACCTTAGGTGGAGTTTCACCCCTCCACTTT. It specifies CASSLTLGGVSPLHF.

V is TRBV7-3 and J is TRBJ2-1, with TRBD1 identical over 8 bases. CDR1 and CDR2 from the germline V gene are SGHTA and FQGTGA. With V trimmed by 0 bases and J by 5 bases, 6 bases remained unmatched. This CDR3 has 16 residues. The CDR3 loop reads CASSLTSDRVHNEQFF. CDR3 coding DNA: TGTGCCAGCAGCTTAACATCGGACAGGGTCCACAATGAGCAGTTCTTC. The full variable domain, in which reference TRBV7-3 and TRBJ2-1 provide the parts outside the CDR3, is GAGVSQTPSNKVTEKGKYVELRCDPISGHTALYWYRQSLGQGPEFLIYFQGTGAADDSGLPNDRFFAVRPEGSVSTLKIQRTERGDSAVYLCASSLTSDRVHNEQFFGPGTRLTVL.

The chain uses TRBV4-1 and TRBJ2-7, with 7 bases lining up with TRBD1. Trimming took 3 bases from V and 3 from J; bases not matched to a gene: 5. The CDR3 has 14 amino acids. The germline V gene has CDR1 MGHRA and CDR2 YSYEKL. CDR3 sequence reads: CASSQSRQGYEQYF. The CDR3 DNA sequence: TGCGCCAGCAGCCAGTCCCGACAGGGCTACGAGCAGTACTTC.